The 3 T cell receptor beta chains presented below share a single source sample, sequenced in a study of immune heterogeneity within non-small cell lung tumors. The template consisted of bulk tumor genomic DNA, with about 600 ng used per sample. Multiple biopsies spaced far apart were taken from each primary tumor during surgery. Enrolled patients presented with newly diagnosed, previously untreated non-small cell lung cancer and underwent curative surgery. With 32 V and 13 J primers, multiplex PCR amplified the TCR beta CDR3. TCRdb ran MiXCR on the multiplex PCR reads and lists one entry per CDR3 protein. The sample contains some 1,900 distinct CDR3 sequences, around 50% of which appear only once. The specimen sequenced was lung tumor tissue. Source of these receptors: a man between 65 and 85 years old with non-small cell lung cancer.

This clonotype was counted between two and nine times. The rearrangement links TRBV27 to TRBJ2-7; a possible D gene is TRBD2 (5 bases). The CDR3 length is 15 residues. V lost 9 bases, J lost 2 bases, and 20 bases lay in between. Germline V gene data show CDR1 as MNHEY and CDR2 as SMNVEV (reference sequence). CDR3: CASSLQRHHTYEQYF. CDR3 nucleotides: TGTGCCAGTTCGTTACAGCGGCACCATACCTACGAGCAGTACTTC.

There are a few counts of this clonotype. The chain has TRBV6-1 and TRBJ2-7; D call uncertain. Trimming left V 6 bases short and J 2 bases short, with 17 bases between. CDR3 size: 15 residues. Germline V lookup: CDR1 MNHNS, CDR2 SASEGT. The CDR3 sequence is CASRQSTLGPYEQYF. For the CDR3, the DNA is TGTGCCAGCAGACAATCTACCTTGGGCCCCTACGAGCAGTACTTC.

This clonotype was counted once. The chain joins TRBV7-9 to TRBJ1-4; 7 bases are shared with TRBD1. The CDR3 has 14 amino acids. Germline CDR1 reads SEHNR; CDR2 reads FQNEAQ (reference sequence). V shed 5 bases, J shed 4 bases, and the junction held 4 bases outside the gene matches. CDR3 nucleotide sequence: TGTGCCAGCAGCACGGGACAGCTTAATGAAAAACTGTTTTTT. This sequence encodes CASSTGQLNEKLFF. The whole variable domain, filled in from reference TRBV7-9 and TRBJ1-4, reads DTGVSQNPRHKITKRGQNVTFRCDPISEHNRLYWYRQTLGQGPEFLTYFQNEAQLEKSRLLSDRFSAERPKGSFSTLEIQRTEQGDSAMYLCASSTGQLNEKLFFGSGTQLSVL.